These 16 T cell receptor beta chains were all obtained from the same sample, sequenced in a study of T-cell reconstitution after alpha-beta-depleted transplantation in children. Preparation of the TCRbeta library involved a method that used unique molecular identifiers. TCRdb recomputed calls from the PCR reads with MiXCR, one row per CDR3 protein. In the table there are more than 200,000 distinct CDR3 sequences, roughly 23% of which are singletons. The sequencing here drew on PBMCs, taken before TCRalphabeta/CD19-depleted stem cell transplant. All receptors derive from a girl aged 2 to 10 with Fanconi anemia, due to receive a stem cell transplant.

This clonotype came up many times. The genes are TRBV6-2 or TRBV6-3 and TRBJ2-3; perhaps D is TRBD1 or TRBD2 (5 bases each). The germline V gene has CDR1 MNHEY and CDR2 SVGEGT. This CDR3 region has 13 residues. V lost 5 bases to trimming and J lost 6 bases, with 12 bases between them. The CDR3 sequence is CASSGDPPDTQYF. Written as DNA, the CDR3 is TGTGCCAGCAGTGGGGACCCTCCTGATACGCAGTATTTT.

This clonotype occurred many times. The chain is built from TRBV28 and TRBJ2-5, with D perhaps TRBD2 (5 bases). Germline V lookup: CDR1 MDHEN, CDR2 SYDVKM. This CDR3 has 12 residues. The V gene lost 8 bases and the J gene lost 2 bases, with 9 bases spanning the gap. The CDR3 is CASLTGQETQYF. CDR3 in DNA: TGTGCCAGCCTCACGGGGCAAGAGACCCAGTACTTC.

J is TRBJ1-2 and V is TRBV29-1; D might be TRBD1 (6 bases). Trimming took off 5 bases at V and 3 bases at J, with 13 bases between the two ends. The CDR3 is 13 amino acids. Germline values: CDR1 SQVTM, CDR2 ANQGSEA. The CDR3 DNA follows: TGCAGCGTTAATGGGGGGCAGGACTATGGCTACACCTTC. Translated: CSVNGGQDYGYTF. Looking up the rest from reference TRBV29-1 and TRBJ1-2 gives the full variable domain: SAVISQKPSRDICQRGTSLTIQCQVDSQVTMMFWYRQQPGQSLTLIATANQGSEATYESGFVIDKFPISRPNLTFSTLTVSNMSPEDSSIYLCSVNGGQDYGYTFGSGTRLTVV.

At least ten counts were recorded for this clonotype. The rearrangement uses TRBV12-3 or TRBV12-4 and TRBJ1-6; maybe TRBD1 (5 bases). CDR3 length: 20 amino acids. The germline V and J ends were trimmed by 2 bases and 0 bases, with 20 bases remaining between them. The DNA for the CDR3 is TGTGCCAGCAGTTTATGGAGGGTTTCGGGACGAAGCTCCTATAATTCACCCCTCCACTTT. Translating gives CASSLWRVSGRSSYNSPLHF.

This clonotype was picked up many times. V is TRBV21-1 and J is TRBJ2-7; the D segment call TRBD2 is taken from the table without a DNA check. TRBV21-1 is reported as a pseudogene. The CDR3 has 14 amino acids. CDR3 sequence reads: CASSTPTSGRERNF. CDR3 DNA: TGTGCCAGCAGCACACCGACTAGCGGGAGGGAAAGGAACTTC.

This clonotype was seen repeatedly, ten times or more. The CDR3 sequence is CASSEGWGQSSYEQYF. CDR3 nucleotide sequence: TGTGCCAGCAGTGAAGGTTGGGGACAGTCTTCCTACGAGCAGTACTTC. The chain couples TRBV6-1 to TRBJ2-7, with 7 bases lining up with TRBD1. Germline V lookup: CDR1 MNHNS, CDR2 SASEGT. This CDR3 is built from 16 residues. J gave up 1 base and V 1 base, and 7 bases lay outside the gene matches.

The chain is built from TRBV6-5 and TRBJ2-7; D may be TRBD1 (6 bases). The germline V gene encodes CDR1 MNHEY and CDR2 SVGAGI. V dropped 0 bases and J dropped 2 bases, with 11 bases sitting between them. This CDR3 contains 15 residues. In nucleotides, the CDR3 is TGTGCCAGCAGTTACTCACAGGGCCCTACCTACGAGCAGTACTTC. It codes for CASSYSQGPTYEQYF.

The genes are TRBV6-1 and TRBJ2-3; TRBD2 matches at 9 bases. CDR3 length: 15 residues. Trimming removed 6 bases from V and 4 bases from J; junction bases left unmatched: 8. Germline CDR1 and CDR2: MNHNS and SASEGT. CDR3 DNA: TGTGCCAGCAGCCAAGGCGGGGGGGCCTCAGATACGCAGTATTTT. Its protein is CASSQGGGASDTQYF.

The V call is TRBV12-3 or TRBV12-4, the J call TRBJ2-1; perhaps TRBD1 as D (5 bases). CDR3 length: 14 residues. Trimming pared 5 bases from V and 3 bases from J, leaving 11 bases between. The CDR3 loop reads CASSGNRGYNEQFF. CDR3 bases: TGTGCCAGCAGTGGTAATAGGGGCTACAATGAGCAGTTCTTC.

The gene calls are TRBV7-6 and TRBJ2-1; 7 positions match TRBD2. The germline CDR1 and CDR2 sequences are SGHVS and FNYEAQ. Germline trimming cut 2 bases from V and 4 bases from J; bases unmatched to any gene: 8. The CDR3 contains 16 residues. CDR3 residues: CASSLQTGLRYNEQFF. The CDR3 DNA reads as TGTGCCAGCAGCTTACAAACGGGACTACGATACAATGAGCAGTTCTTC. Based on the CDR3 plus reference TRBV7-6 and TRBJ2-1, the full variable domain is GAGVSQSPRYKVTKRGQDVALRCDPISGHVSLYWYRQALGQGPEFLTYFNYEAQQDKSGLPNDRFSAERPEGSISTLTIQRTEQRDSAMYRCASSLQTGLRYNEQFFGPGTRLTVL.

This clonotype has at least ten counts. This chain joins TRBV29-1 and TRBJ2-7; D is perhaps TRBD2 (6 bases). The germline V gene encodes CDR1 SQVTM and CDR2 ANQGSEA. Trimming cost V 5 bases and J 4 bases, with 12 bases left between them. The CDR3 has 12 residues. The chain's CDR3 is CSVLGEAYEQYF. The CDR3 DNA reads as TGCAGCGTTCTGGGGGAGGCTTACGAGCAGTACTTC.

This clonotype was seen only a few times. This chain links TRBV12-3 or TRBV12-4 with TRBJ2-1; 9 bases are shared with TRBD1. The CDR3 runs to 14 residues. Unmatched junction bases numbered 12, after V lost 9 bases and J lost 9 bases. The CDR3: CASCLSGQGGEQFF. The CDR3 DNA is TGTGCCAGTTGTCTTTCGGGACAGGGTGGTGAGCAGTTCTTC.

This clonotype was observed once. V and J are TRBV7-3 and TRBJ2-1; 16 bases match TRBD2. There are 19 residues in the CDR3. CDR1 is SGHTA, CDR2 FQGTGA, per germline. Losses at the gene ends were 4 bases for V and 0 bases for J; bases not matched to a gene: 6. The CDR3 protein is CASSSKGLAGGSSYNEQFF. For the CDR3, the DNA is TGTGCCAGCAGCTCAAAGGGACTAGCGGGGGGGAGCTCCTACAATGAGCAGTTCTTC.

This clonotype was observed at least ten times. This chain connects TRBV29-1 to TRBJ2-7; no reliable D call. Germline V gene sequence: CDR1 SQVTM, CDR2 ANQGSEA. Trimming took off 7 bases at V and 2 bases at J, with 9 bases between the two ends. The CDR3 extends over 11 amino acids. CDR3 bases: TGCAGCGCCTTGGACGCCTACGAGCAGTACTTC. Protein: CSALDAYEQYF.

This clonotype was seen at least ten times. The CDR3 coding sequence is TGTGCCAGCAGCCCAAATTCTACTCTAGAGAAAGAGCACGAGCAGTACTTC. Residues: CASSPNSTLEKEHEQYF. The rearrangement uses TRBV7-3 and TRBJ2-7; no clear D. This CDR3 comprises 17 residues. CDR1 and CDR2 (germline): SGHTA, FQGTGA. Trimming removed 5 bases at V and 5 bases at J, with 25 bases between.

The CDR3 protein is CASSLADGPYEQYF. DNA of the CDR3: TGCGCCAGCAGCTTGGCCGACGGGCCCTACGAGCAGTACTTC. The chain joins TRBV5-1 to TRBJ2-7; D call uncertain. V lost 0 bases, J lost 2 bases, and 9 bases lay in between. Germline CDR1 SGHRS, CDR2 YFSETQ. The CDR3 is 14 residues long.